These 20 T cell receptor beta chains share one sample of origin, sequenced in a study of cytotoxic CD8 clonotypes in ibrutinib-treated CLL. Using immunoSEQ multiplex PCR, the repertoire was profiled, and TCRdb retains in-frame clones only, with some absent. The table records 160,000 or so clones, around 80% of them present only once. The sequenced sample was PBMCs, obtained after 24 months of ibrutinib treatment. The source of these receptors is a human donor with chronic lymphocytic leukemia.

The J gene is TRBJ2-2, the V gene TRBV19; tentatively, D is TRBD2 (6 bases). Trimming left V 6 bases short and J 5 bases short, with 13 bases between. This CDR3 has 14 residues. CDR1 and CDR2 (germline): LNHDA, SQIVND (reference sequence). CDR3 nucleotides: TGTGCCAGTAGACGCTCTGGGGGGACCGGGGAGCTGTTTTTT. Its protein product is CASRRSGGTGELFF.

V gene TRBV18 combines with J gene TRBJ2-3; unclear D gene. CDR3 length: 13 residues. Germline V lookup: CDR1 KGHSH, CDR2 LQKENI. V was cut by 8 bases and J by 5 bases, with 14 bases left in between. CDR3 sequence: CASTGTVVDTQYF. The DNA of the CDR3 is TGTGCCAGCACCGGCACAGTTGTAGATACGCAGTATTTT.

The J gene is TRBJ2-2, the V gene TRBV29-1; D gene unclear. This CDR3 region has 13 residues. Germline CDR1 and CDR2: SQVTM and ANQGSEA. Deletions cut 7 bases from V and 1 base from J, with 10 bases between. The CDR3 nucleotides read TGCAGCGGCGGTGGCGGGAACACCGGGGAGCTGTTTTTT. Translation: CSGGGGNTGELFF.

The V gene is TRBV5-5, the J gene TRBJ2-2, with D perhaps matching TRBD2 (6 bases). Germline values: CDR1 SGHKS, CDR2 YYEKEE (reference sequence). The ends were cut back, 4 bases at V and 1 base at J, with 17 bases in the middle. There are 17 residues in the CDR3. The CDR3 sequence is CASSQEAGTLNTGELFF. The CDR3 DNA follows: TGTGCCAGCAGCCAAGAAGCCGGGACTCTGAACACCGGGGAGCTGTTTTTT.

The rearrangement uses TRBV18 and TRBJ2-7; D may be TRBD2 (6 bases). Trimming pared 2 bases from V and 4 bases from J, leaving 12 bases between. CDR1 is KGHSH and CDR2 is LQKENI in the germline V gene. This CDR3 has 14 amino acids. CDR3 region: CASSPSRERYEQYF. The CDR3 DNA reads as TGTGCCAGCTCACCAAGCCGGGAGCGTTACGAGCAGTACTTC.

V usage is TRBV12-2 and J usage is TRBJ2-7; the D call of TRBD1 is as the table states it, not checked on the DNA. TRBV12-2 is noted as a pseudogene. This CDR3 spans 14 amino acids. In DNA, the CDR3 is TGTGCAAGTCGTCGTCCTTTGACAAGATACGAGCAGTACTTC. Its protein product is CASRRPLTRYEQYF.

The chain recombines TRBV27 with TRBJ1-4; the match to TRBD1 covers 9 bases. The V gene's germline CDR1 is MNHEY and CDR2 SMNVEV (reference sequence). The V and J ends lost 8 bases and 6 bases, in that order; junction bases with no gene match: 7. The CDR3 runs to 14 residues. CDR3: CASQGQGYDEKLFF. The CDR3 DNA follows: TGTGCCAGCCAAGGACAGGGGTATGATGAAAAACTGTTTTTT.

The V call is TRBV5-1, the J call TRBJ2-5; possible D gene TRBD2, 6 bases. This CDR3 region has 15 residues. From germline, CDR1 is SGHRS and CDR2 YFSETQ. Trimming shortened V by 4 bases and J by 1 base, and 14 bases separated the two germline ends. CDR3: CASSPTSGVQETQYF. CDR3 coding DNA: TGCGCCAGCAGCCCCACGTCGGGGGTCCAAGAGACCCAGTACTTC.

V and J are TRBV7-2 and TRBJ1-5, with D unclear. V dropped 3 bases and J dropped 2 bases, with 11 bases sitting between them. The CDR3 sequence is 15 residues long. CDR1 SGHTA and CDR2 FQGNSA come from the germline V gene. CDR3 DNA sequence: TGTGCCAGCAGCTTTTCCCACGGAGGCAATCAGCCCCAGCATTTT. This codes for CASSFSHGGNQPQHF. The entire variable domain, with the rest obtained from reference TRBV7-2 and TRBJ1-5, is as follows: GAGVSQSPSNKVTEKGKDVELRCDPISGHTALYWYRQSLGQGLEFLIYFQGNSAPDKSGLPSDRFSAERTGGSVSTLTIQRTQQEDSAVYLCASSFSHGGNQPQHFGDGTRLSIL.

Here the CDR3 DNA reads TGTGCCAGCAGTTTACCCCAGGGGGTGGACTATGGCTACACCTTC. As protein: CASSLPQGVDYGYTF. The chain is built from TRBV28 and TRBJ1-2; TRBD1 agrees at 7 bases. V lost 2 bases, J lost 3 bases, and 6 bases stayed unmatched. The CDR3 covers 15 residues. Germline values: CDR1 MDHEN, CDR2 SYDVKM.

The chain uses TRBV18 and TRBJ1-1; D gene unclear. The length of the CDR3 is 15 residues. V lost 4 bases to trimming and J lost 1 base, with 13 bases between them. Germline-derived CDR1 and CDR2 are KGHSH and LQKENI. CDR3 protein: CASSQSRASNTEAFF. The CDR3, as DNA: TGTGCCAGCTCACAATCGAGGGCATCGAACACTGAAGCTTTCTTT.

This sequence joins TRBV5-6 and TRBJ2-7; 11 positions agree with TRBD1. V dropped 4 bases and J dropped 2; count of bases not matched to a gene: 8. Germline lookup yields CDR1 SGHDT and CDR2 YYEEEE. The length of the CDR3 is 16 residues. This CDR3 reads CASSRDRGSKPYEQYF. DNA of the CDR3: TGTGCCAGCAGCCGGGACAGGGGGTCAAAGCCCTACGAGCAGTACTTC. Complete variable domain (other parts from reference TRBV5-6 and TRBJ2-7): DAGVTQSPTHLIKTRGQQVTLRCSPKSGHDTVSWYQQALGQGPQFIFQYYEEEERQRGNFPDRFSGHQFPNYSSELNVNALLLGDSALYLCASSRDRGSKPYEQYFGPGTRLTVT.

The chain carries TRBV5-6 and TRBJ1-1; 7 bases match TRBD1. J gave up 3 bases and V 2 bases, and 10 bases lay outside the gene matches. Germline lookup yields CDR1 SGHDT and CDR2 YYEEEE. The CDR3 contains 16 residues. The CDR3 protein is CASSLFTGVGDTEAFF. For the CDR3, the DNA is TGTGCCAGCAGCTTATTTACAGGGGTGGGGGACACTGAAGCTTTCTTT.

V usage is TRBV27 and J usage is TRBJ1-6, with D unclear. Germline assignment: CDR1 MNHEY and CDR2 SMNVEV (reference sequence). This CDR3 region has 12 residues. V lost 2 bases to trimming and J lost 11 bases, with 7 bases between them. The CDR3 sequence is CASSLGAPPLHF. CDR3 coding DNA: TGTGCCAGCAGTTTAGGCGCTCCACCCCTCCACTTT.

The J gene is TRBJ1-1, the V gene TRBV2; D call uncertain. The length of the CDR3 is 14 residues. CDR1 is SNHLY and CDR2 is FYNNEI in the germline V gene. Trimming took 6 bases from V and 0 from J, leaving 11 bases between them. This CDR3 is CASRYRSMNTEAFF. As DNA, the CDR3 is TGTGCCAGCAGATATAGGAGCATGAACACTGAAGCTTTCTTT.

V and J are TRBV19 and TRBJ2-7; 9 nucleotides align to TRBD1. This CDR3 is 15 amino acids long. J lost 1 base, V lost 7 bases, and 8 bases had no gene match. Germline loops: CDR1 LNHDA, CDR2 SQIVND (reference sequence). The CDR3 DNA is TGTGCCAGTACCAGGGGCGGGACAGGGTCCTACGAGCAGTACTTC. The encoded protein is CASTRGGTGSYEQYF.

The chain combines TRBV5-1 with TRBJ2-6, with 8 nucleotides matching TRBD1. The CDR3 is 18 amino acids. Germline loops: CDR1 SGHRS, CDR2 YFSETQ. After removal of 5 bases from V and 0 bases from J, the junction contained 10 bases not matched to a gene. CDR3: CASRILGTGNSGANVLTF. The CDR3 coding sequence is TGCGCCAGCAGAATACTAGGGACAGGAAACTCTGGGGCCAACGTCCTGACTTTC.

In its sample, this clone was seen once. The DNA for the CDR3 is TGTGCCAGCAGCTTGGATGGCTCCTATAATTCACCCCTCCACTTT. This encodes CASSLDGSYNSPLHF. This sequence joins TRBV7-7 and TRBJ1-6; D is ambiguous. The length of the CDR3 is 15 residues. Germline-derived CDR1 and CDR2 are SSHAT and FNYEAQ (reference sequence). Trimming took 3 bases from V and 0 from J, leaving 6 bases between them. Full variable domain (remainder filled in from reference TRBV7-7 and TRBJ1-6): GAGVSQSPRYKVTKRGQDVTLRCDPISSHATLYWYQQALGQGPEFLTYFNYEAQPDKSGLPSDRFSAERPEGSISTLTIQRTEQRDSAMYRCASSLDGSYNSPLHFGNGTRLTVT.

The chain employs TRBV19 and TRBJ2-3; unclear D gene. This CDR3 is built from 15 residues. Germline V gene sequence: CDR1 LNHDA, CDR2 SQIVND (reference sequence). With 2 bases removed from V and 7 bases from J, the gap between germline ends came to 16 bases. Here the CDR3 reads CASSIPQQTRYTQYF. CDR3 in DNA: TGTGCCAGTAGTATACCCCAGCAGACCCGGTATACGCAGTATTTT.

The genes are TRBV2 and TRBJ1-2; 8 bases align to TRBD1. V trimming: 2 bases; J trimming: 2 bases; junction bases outside the gene matches: 4. The CDR3 is 15 amino acids. The germline CDR1 and CDR2 sequences are SNHLY and FYNNEI. The CDR3 DNA follows: TGTGCCAGCAGTGAACGACAGGGGTCCAACTATGGCTACACCTTC. Protein: CASSERQGSNYGYTF.